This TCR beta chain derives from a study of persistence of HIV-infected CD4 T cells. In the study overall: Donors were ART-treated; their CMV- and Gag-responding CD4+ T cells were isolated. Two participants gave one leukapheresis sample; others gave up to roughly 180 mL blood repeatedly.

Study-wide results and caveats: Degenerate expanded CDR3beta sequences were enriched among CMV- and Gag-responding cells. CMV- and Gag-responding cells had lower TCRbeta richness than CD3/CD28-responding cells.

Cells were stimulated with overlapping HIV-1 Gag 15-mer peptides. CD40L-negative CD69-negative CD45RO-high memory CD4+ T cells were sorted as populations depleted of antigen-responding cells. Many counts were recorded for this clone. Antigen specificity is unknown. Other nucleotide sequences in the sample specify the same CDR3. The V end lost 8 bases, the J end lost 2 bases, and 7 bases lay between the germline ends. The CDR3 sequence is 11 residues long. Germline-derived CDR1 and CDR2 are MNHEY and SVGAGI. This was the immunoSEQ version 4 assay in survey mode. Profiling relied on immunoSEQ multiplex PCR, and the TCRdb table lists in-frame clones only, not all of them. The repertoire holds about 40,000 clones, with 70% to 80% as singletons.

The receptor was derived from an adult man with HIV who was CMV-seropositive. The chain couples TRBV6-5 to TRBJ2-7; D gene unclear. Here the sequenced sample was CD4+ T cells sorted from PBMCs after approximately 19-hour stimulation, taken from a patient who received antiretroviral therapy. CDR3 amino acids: CASGQAYEQYF. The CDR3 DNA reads TGTGCCAGCGGGCAAGCCTACGAGCAGTACTTC.